The T cell receptor (beta chain) described here comes from a study of human T cells and chemical hapten exposure. Time point: patch test 3, about 24 weeks after DPC sensitization. As for treatment: therapeutic diphenylcyclopropenone sensitization with weekly scalp DPC. MiXCR was run by TCRdb on the RACE reads, yielding one entry per CDR3 protein. The sample includes over 55,000 distinct CDR3 sequences, over 8.5% of them seen just once. The sample holds a few counts of this clonotype. V lost 2 bases to trimming and J lost 4 bases, with 11 bases between them. The CDR3 runs to 13 residues. Germline V CDR1 and CDR2: SQVTM, ANQGSEA.

This chain uses TRBV29-1 with TRBJ1-1; no reliable D call. The TCR originated in a woman between 50 and 59 years old with alopecia areata. Some clones in this sample may be carry-over from other donors' samples. Sequencing was performed on whole blood, taken in connection with sensitization to the hapten diphenylcyclopropenone (DPC). CDR3 in DNA: TGCAGCGTTGAAATCCAGGCTGGCACTGAAGCTTTCTTT. Amino acid sequence: CSVEIQAGTEAFF.